These 9 T cell receptor beta chains were sequenced from one sample in a study of response to subunit inactivated influenza vaccine. TCRdb ran MiXCR on the RT-PCR reads and lists one entry per CDR3 protein. The data hold about 620,000 distinct CDR3 sequences, with 10% to 15% observed a single time. This sample comprised PBMCs from blood, obtained on the day of vaccination. Every receptor here comes from a man aged 45-65 years who received an inactivated influenza vaccine.

The chain links TRBV7-2 to TRBJ2-7; 9 nucleotides align to TRBD2. V lost 5 bases to trimming and J lost 1 base; unmatched junction nucleotides: 9. This CDR3 region has 16 residues. Germline-derived CDR1 and CDR2 are SGHTA and FQGNSA. CDR3 loop: CASSPDSGSFSYEQYF. Here the CDR3 DNA reads TGTGCCAGCAGCCCGGATAGCGGGAGCTTTTCCTACGAGCAGTACTTC. Full variable domain (remainder filled in from reference TRBV7-2 and TRBJ2-7): GAGVSQSPSNKVTEKGKDVELRCDPISGHTALYWYRQSLGQGLEFLIYFQGNSAPDKSGLPSDRFSAERTGGSVSTLTIQRTQQEDSAVYLCASSPDSGSFSYEQYFGPGTRLTVT.

Note on this clonotype: This clone may be a read error of a much larger clone one base away. V and J are TRBV5-1 and TRBJ1-1, with unresolved D. This CDR3 has 15 amino acids. Trimming removed 0 bases at V and 4 bases at J, with 13 bases between. The germline V gene encodes CDR1 SGHRS and CDR2 YFSETQ. CDR3: CASSLGPEISTEAFF. CDR3 nucleotides: TGCGCCAGCAGCTTGGGGCCAGAGATCAGCACTGAAGCTTTCTTT.

This clonotype was observed a handful of times. The chain joins TRBV7-2 to TRBJ2-5; D is possibly TRBD2 (6 bases). Between the trimmed V and J ends, which lost 5 bases and 4 bases, there was a span of 17 bases. The germline gives CDR1 SGHTA, CDR2 FQGNSA. This CDR3 region has 15 residues. CDR3 bases: TGTGCCAGCAGCCTGCGAGCGGGTGGGGCAGAGACCCAGTACTTC. It codes for CASSLRAGGAETQYF.

The table lists this clonotype with many counts. The V call is TRBV5-1, the J call TRBJ1-1; no clear D gene. The CDR3 contains 14 residues. Between the trimmed V and J ends, which lost 1 base and 6 bases, there was a span of 13 bases. Germline CDR1 reads SGHRS; CDR2 reads YFSETQ. In DNA, the CDR3 is TGCGCCAGCAGCTTGTCTCCTCTACGAGCTGAAGCTTTCTTT. Protein sequence: CASSLSPLRAEAFF.

The rearrangement links TRBV6-2 or TRBV6-3 to TRBJ1-1; maybe TRBD1 (6 bases). Germline CDR1 and CDR2: MNHEY and SVGEGT. The CDR3 is made up of 15 amino acids. The germline V and J ends were trimmed by 6 bases and 3 bases, with 17 bases remaining between them. CDR3 amino acids: CASRKGTLSDTEAFF. The CDR3 DNA reads as TGTGCCAGCAGAAAGGGGACATTGTCGGACACTGAAGCTTTCTTT.

This chain uses TRBV14 with TRBJ2-1; unclear D gene. The V and J ends lost 0 bases and 6 bases respectively, with 18 bases between them. There are 17 residues in the CDR3. From germline, CDR1 is SGHDN and CDR2 FVKESK. CDR3 residues: CASSQDLSSVRSNEQFF. For the CDR3, the DNA is TGTGCCAGCAGCCAAGATCTCTCCAGCGTGAGATCCAATGAGCAGTTCTTC.

This clonotype was detected only a few times. CDR3 DNA sequence: TGTGCCAGCAGTTACTCGTTAAGTCGGGGGCTGCGGAACACCGGGGAGCTGTTTTTT. Translating it yields CASSYSLSRGLRNTGELFF. This chain connects TRBV6-2 or TRBV6-3 to TRBJ2-2, with D perhaps matching TRBD1 or TRBD2 (6 bases each). CDR1 and CDR2 (germline): MNHEY, SVGEGT. CDR3 size: 19 residues. Trimming pared 0 bases from V and 1 base from J, leaving 18 bases between.

This clonotype was seen only a few times. The rearrangement joins TRBV7-9 to TRBJ2-1; TRBD2 agrees at 8 bases. CDR1 SEHNR and CDR2 FQNEAQ come from the germline V gene (reference sequence). There are 17 residues in the CDR3. J gave up 3 bases and V 5 bases, and 12 bases lay outside the gene matches. The CDR3 loop is CASSTRGGTTLYNEQFF. CDR3 bases: TGTGCCAGCAGCACCCGGGGGGGGACTACCCTCTACAATGAGCAGTTCTTC.

This clonotype was seen a handful of times. This chain uses TRBV12-3 or TRBV12-4 with TRBJ2-2; possible D gene TRBD1, 6 bases. This CDR3 contains 13 residues. V was pared by 5 bases and J by 7 bases, with 11 bases between. The CDR3 DNA is TGTGCCAGCAGTGACAGGAGGAACGGGGAGCTGTTTTTT. Amino acid sequence: CASSDRRNGELFF.